One and the same sample provided the 24 T cell receptor beta chains below, sequenced in a study of blood T cell repertoires in COVID-19. Clones were read by immunoSEQ multiplex PCR, and TCRdb kept only the in-frame ones, dropping some. The sample lists hundreds of thousands of clones; 84% were seen once. The sample comprised peripheral blood. These receptors were taken from a man in his thirties or forties with active or convalescent COVID-19.

The genes are TRBV19 and TRBJ2-5; D may be TRBD1 (6 bases). CDR3 length equals 15 residues. Germline V gene data show CDR1 as LNHDA and CDR2 as SQIVND (reference sequence). V dropped 5 bases and J dropped 5 bases, with 18 bases sitting between them. As DNA, the CDR3 is TGTGCCAGTAGTCCACAGGGAAGTGATTGGGAGACCCAGTACTTC. It yields the protein CASSPQGSDWETQYF.

A single count supports this clone. V and J are TRBV5-1 and TRBJ2-2; the D gene is possibly TRBD1 (6 bases). CDR3 size: 14 residues. V was shortened by 5 bases and J by 4 bases, with 12 bases between the two germline ends. Per germline, CDR1 SGHRS and CDR2 YFSETQ. The CDR3 loop is CASSGQGSTGELFF. The CDR3 DNA reads as TGCGCCAGCAGTGGGCAGGGGTCCACCGGGGAGCTGTTTTTT.

The chain links TRBV28 to TRBJ2-7, with 10 bases aligning to TRBD1. This CDR3 contains 14 residues. Trimming at V came to 4 bases and at J to 6 bases, leaving 6 bases not matched to a gene. Germline V gives CDR1 MDHEN, CDR2 SYDVKM. The CDR3 loop reads CASSSPGTGAEQYF. The CDR3 nucleotides are TGTGCCAGCAGTTCACCCGGGACAGGGGCCGAGCAGTACTTC.

The CDR3 region has the DNA TGTGCCAGCAGCCTCAGGGGTAATCAGCCCCAGCATTTT. It encodes CASSLRGNQPQHF. The V and J genes are TRBV11-2 and TRBJ1-5; D is possibly TRBD1 (6 bases). The CDR3 contains 13 residues. Trimming shortened V by 5 bases and J by 4 bases, and 9 bases separated the two germline ends. Germline V CDR1 and CDR2: SGHAT, FQNNGV.

Only one count was recorded for this clone. The chain uses TRBV4-1 and TRBJ2-1; 8 bases line up with TRBD2. Germline CDR1 reads MGHRA; CDR2 reads YSYEKL. V dropped 1 base and J dropped 3; count of bases not matched to a gene: 5. This CDR3 has 16 amino acids. The CDR3: CASSQGHSGDYNEQFF. The CDR3 coding sequence is TGCGCCAGCAGCCAAGGGCATAGCGGGGACTACAATGAGCAGTTCTTC.

V usage is TRBV7-2 and J usage is TRBJ2-1; tentatively, D is TRBD2 (6 bases). V was cut by 3 bases and J by 6 bases, with 9 bases left in between. CDR1 and CDR2 from the germline V gene are SGHTA and FQGNSA. The CDR3 totals 13 residues. DNA for the CDR3: TGTGCCAGCAGCTTTAGGGACTCCAATGAGCAGTTCTTC. Translating gives CASSFRDSNEQFF.

This rearrangement joins TRBV11-3 to TRBJ2-4; possibly TRBD1 for D (6 bases). Germline-derived CDR1 and CDR2 are SGHNT and YENEEA. The CDR3 consists of 13 residues. Trimming stripped 5 bases from V and 9 bases from J, with 14 bases between. CDR3 sequence reads: CASSPRIGGIQYF. The CDR3 DNA follows: TGTGCCAGCAGCCCCCGGATAGGGGGCATTCAGTACTTC. The full variable domain, its missing parts supplied by reference TRBV11-3 and TRBJ2-4, is EAGVVQSPRYKIIEKKQPVAFWCNPISGHNTLYWYLQNLGQGPELLIRYENEEAVDDSQLPKDRFSAERLKGVDSTLKIQPAELGDSAVYLCASSPRIGGIQYFGAGTRLSVL.

CDR3 coding DNA: TGCGCCAGCTCCAGGGGAAATAATGAAAAACTGTTTTTT. Encoded protein: CASSRGNNEKLFF. The chain links TRBV10-1 to TRBJ1-4; the D gene is possibly TRBD1 (6 bases). Germline lookup yields CDR1 WNHNN and CDR2 SYGVQD (reference sequence). V dropped 8 bases and J dropped 4 bases, with 11 bases sitting between them. This CDR3 has 13 amino acids.

In DNA form, the CDR3 reads TGTGCCAGCAGCCCCGGGCTGCGGGGCTACGAGCAGTACTTC. Protein: CASSPGLRGYEQYF. The gene calls are TRBV6-5 and TRBJ2-7; tentative D call: TRBD2 (6 bases). This CDR3 spans 14 amino acids. Germline V gene data show CDR1 as MNHEY and CDR2 as SVGAGI. Trimming cost V 6 bases and J 3 bases, with 15 bases left between them.

On this clone: Sequence at one end of the junction differs from germline and may be a read error. V usage is TRBV6-1 and J usage is TRBJ2-3, with TRBD1 matching 10 bases. The CDR3 covers 15 residues. The germline V gene has CDR1 MNHNS and CDR2 SASEGT. For the CDR3, the DNA is TGTGCCAGCAGTGCCGGGACAGGGGAGACAGGTACGCAGTATTTT. Translation gives CASSAGTGETGTQYF.

J is TRBJ1-5 and V is TRBV10-3; D might be TRBD1 (6 bases). CDR1 and CDR2 (germline): ENHRY, SYGVKD. V dropped 2 bases and J dropped 9 bases, with 20 bases sitting between them. This CDR3 is 16 amino acids long. CDR3 region: CAISENTGTPSRPQHF. The CDR3 coding sequence is TGTGCCATCAGTGAGAACACAGGGACCCCGTCACGGCCCCAGCATTTT.

This clone was detected only a few times. The chain has TRBV5-4 and TRBJ1-6; 11 bases are a match to TRBD1. V was clipped by 0 bases and J by 4 bases; unmatched bases: 3. CDR1 is SGHNT and CDR2 is YYREEE in the germline V gene (reference sequence). The CDR3 is 17 residues long. The CDR3 loop is CASSLGTGGPYNSPLHF. CDR3 bases: TGTGCCAGCAGCTTGGGGACAGGGGGCCCTTATAATTCACCCCTCCACTTT.

The genes are TRBV5-3 and TRBJ2-2; 8 positions match TRBD2. TRBV5-3 is marked as an open reading frame, function uncertain. The CDR3 totals 17 residues. Trimming took 4 bases from V and 3 from J; bases not matched to a gene: 11. CDR3 residues: CARSTATGGGDTGELFF. Written as DNA, the CDR3 is TGTGCCAGAAGCACCGCCACGGGAGGGGGGGACACCGGGGAGCTGTTTTTT.

The V call is TRBV28, the J call TRBJ2-5; the D gene is possibly TRBD2 (6 bases). This CDR3 has 13 amino acids. CDR1 and CDR2 from the germline V gene are MDHEN and SYDVKM. The ends were cut back, 6 bases at V and 7 bases at J, with 15 bases in the middle. CDR3 loop: CASRPLTRGTQYF. The CDR3 DNA reads as TGTGCCAGCAGGCCTCTGACGCGGGGGACCCAGTACTTC.

The genes are TRBV27 and TRBJ2-7; no firm D call. The CDR3 consists of 12 residues. Germline CDR1 reads MNHEY; CDR2 reads SMNVEV (reference sequence). V was clipped by 4 bases and J by 7 bases, with 11 bases between them. CDR3 nucleotides: TGTGCCAGCAGTTCCCGATTCGGTGAGCAGTACTTC. This gives the protein CASSSRFGEQYF.

The genes are TRBV7-8 and TRBJ1-5, with TRBD1 as a possible D gene (6 bases). The germline gives CDR1 SGHVS, CDR2 FQNEAQ. Deletions cut 0 bases from V and 9 bases from J, with 12 bases between. The CDR3 totals 14 residues. CDR3 nucleotide sequence: TGTGCCAGCAGCTTAGCGAGGGGGTTCCCGCCCCAGCATTTT. Translating it yields CASSLARGFPPQHF.

This clone has more than one count but fewer than ten. The V and J genes are TRBV3-1 (or the pseudogene TRBV3-2) and TRBJ2-1; TRBD2 might be the D (5 bases). Germline lookup yields CDR1 LGHDT and CDR2 YNNKEL (reference sequence). The V end lost 0 bases, the J end lost 3 bases, and 15 bases lay between the germline ends. This CDR3 spans 17 amino acids. CDR3 residues: CASSQDRDSEYYNEQFF. CDR3 nucleotide sequence: TGTGCCAGCAGCCAAGATCGGGATAGCGAATACTACAATGAGCAGTTCTTC.

The rearrangement uses TRBV19 and TRBJ1-5, with D maybe TRBD1 (5 bases). The CDR3 consists of 14 residues. V lost 2 bases, J lost 3 bases, and 8 bases lay in between. The germline V gene has CDR1 LNHDA and CDR2 SQIVND (reference sequence). The CDR3 loop reads CASSILTANQPQHF. The CDR3 bases are TGTGCCAGTAGTATATTGACAGCCAATCAGCCCCAGCATTTT.

The chain recombines TRBV7-9 with TRBJ2-4; 14 nucleotides align to TRBD2. The length of the CDR3 is 16 residues. Losses at the gene ends were 4 bases for V and 9 bases for J; bases not matched to a gene: 8. Germline V gene lookup returns CDR1 SEHNR and CDR2 FQNEAQ (reference sequence). Here the CDR3 reads CASSSKTSGRAGIQYF. As DNA, the CDR3 is TGTGCCAGCAGCTCTAAGACTAGCGGGAGGGCGGGCATTCAGTACTTC.

The gene calls are TRBV5-1 and TRBJ2-7, with 9 bases that match TRBD1. The CDR3 sequence is 14 residues long. Germline CDR1 reads SGHRS; CDR2 reads YFSETQ. V shed 3 bases, J shed 2 bases, and the junction held 3 bases outside the gene matches. This CDR3 is CASSYGTGTYEQYF. The CDR3 nucleotides are TGCGCCAGCAGCTATGGGACAGGGACCTACGAGCAGTACTTC.

This clone was seen a handful of times. The CDR3 coding sequence is TGTGCCACCAGTGATGGGGACAGGATCGGGGGCTACACCTTC. It yields the protein CATSDGDRIGGYTF. This rearrangement joins TRBV24-1 to TRBJ1-2; 8 bases map to TRBD1. The CDR3 totals 14 residues. Trimming removed 3 bases from V and 8 bases from J; junction bases left unmatched: 7. CDR1 is KGHDR, CDR2 SFDVKD, per germline.

This clone was detected only once. The chain couples TRBV24-1 to TRBJ2-7; TRBD1 matches 9 bases. The V gene's germline CDR1 is KGHDR and CDR2 SFDVKD. V lost 6 bases to trimming and J lost 6 bases; unmatched junction nucleotides: 8. The CDR3 runs to 14 residues. As DNA, the CDR3 is TGTGCCACCAGTCCGCAGGGACAGGGTTCCGAGCAGTACTTC. The encoded protein is CATSPQGQGSEQYF.

The V gene is TRBV3-1 (or the pseudogene TRBV3-2), the J gene TRBJ2-2, with 8 bases lining up with TRBD1. Trimming removed 4 bases from V and 7 bases from J; junction bases left unmatched: 11. The CDR3 extends over 16 amino acids. The germline CDR1 and CDR2 sequences are LGHDT and YNNKEL (reference sequence). CDR3 loop: CASSPTSGGAGGELFF. Written as DNA, the CDR3 is TGTGCCAGCAGCCCCACCTCAGGGGGCGCGGGCGGGGAGCTGTTTTTT.

V and J are TRBV5-1 and TRBJ2-3, with 7 bases aligning to TRBD2. Germline assignment: CDR1 SGHRS and CDR2 YFSETQ. Germline trimming cut 5 bases from V and 5 bases from J; bases unmatched to any gene: 8. The CDR3 length is 14 residues. This CDR3 reads CASSFREEGDTQYF. The CDR3 nucleotides are TGCGCCAGCAGTTTTCGGGAGGAAGGAGATACGCAGTATTTT.